This T cell receptor (beta chain) stems from a study of regulatory T cells in long-lasting Graves disease. Study results and caveats: Compared with new cases, persistent Graves' patients showed reduced TCR diversity. Preferential use of TRBV28, TRBJ1-2 and TRBJ2-5 was seen in persistent disease.

The time point here: newly diagnosed GD, antithyroid drugs for less than 3 months. The TCR library was made from RNA extracted from PBMCs. This clonotype appeared a few times. Its antigen is not known. Assembly of TCR beta libraries relied on iRepertoire HTBI primers together with Arm-PCR of CDR3 regions. TCRdb re-called the multiplex PCR reads through MiXCR, storing one row per CDR3 protein. Of 400,000 to 500,000 distinct CDR3 sequences in the sample, about a sixth were seen once. V gave up 5 bases and J gave up 5 bases, with 16 bases separating them. CDR1 is DFQATT, CDR2 SNEGSKA, per germline (reference sequence). This CDR3 has 15 residues. These data were likewise used in another study, on T cells in Graves' hyperthyroidism and ophthalmopathy. This second study says: In the blood, most expanded thyroid clonotypes above 0.001 appeared as well.

The clonotype comes from a young woman with Graves disease. The sequences come from peripheral blood mononuclear cells (PBMCs), collected at new diagnosis, from a patient treated with antithyroid drugs. V and J are TRBV20-1 and TRBJ1-6; tentative D call: TRBD1 (5 bases). The CDR3 reads CSAAVSGWNNSPLHF. Here the CDR3 DNA reads TGCAGTGCTGCTGTTTCAGGGTGGAATAATTCACCCCTCCACTTT.